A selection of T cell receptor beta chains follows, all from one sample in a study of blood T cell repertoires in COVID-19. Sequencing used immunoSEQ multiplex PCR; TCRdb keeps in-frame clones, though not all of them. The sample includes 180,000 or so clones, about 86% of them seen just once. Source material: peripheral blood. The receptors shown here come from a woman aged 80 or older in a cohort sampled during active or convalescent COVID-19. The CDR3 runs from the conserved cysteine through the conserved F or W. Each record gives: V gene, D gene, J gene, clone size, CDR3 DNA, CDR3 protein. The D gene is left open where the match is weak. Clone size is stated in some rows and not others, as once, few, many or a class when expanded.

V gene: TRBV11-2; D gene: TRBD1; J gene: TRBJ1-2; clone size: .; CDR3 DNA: TGTGCCAGCAGCTTAGATCCAGGGGGGATCCTCTATGGCTACACCTTC; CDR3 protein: CASSLDPGGILYGYTF
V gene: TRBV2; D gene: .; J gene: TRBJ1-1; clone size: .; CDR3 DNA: TGTGCCAGCAGTGAAGCTGTGCCGGGAGCTTTCTTT; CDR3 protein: CASSEAVPGAFF
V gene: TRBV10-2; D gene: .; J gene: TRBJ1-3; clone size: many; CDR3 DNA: TGCGCCAGCAGTAGGGGTCTTGATGGAAACACCATATATTTT; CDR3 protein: CASSRGLDGNTIYF
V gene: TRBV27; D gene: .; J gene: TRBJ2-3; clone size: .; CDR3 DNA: TGTGCCAGCAGTCCCCATAGAAGGGAGGGCACAGATACGCAGTATTTT; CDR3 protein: CASSPHRREGTDTQYF
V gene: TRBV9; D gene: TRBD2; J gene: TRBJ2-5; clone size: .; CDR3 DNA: TGTGCCAGCAGCGTTAGCGGGGTACAACAAGAGACCCAGTACTTC; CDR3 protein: CASSVSGVQQETQYF
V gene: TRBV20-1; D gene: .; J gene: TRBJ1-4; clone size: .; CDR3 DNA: TGCAGTGCTAGTCAGATTGGACAGACGGCAACTAATGAAAAACTGTTTTTT; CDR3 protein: CSASQIGQTATNEKLFF
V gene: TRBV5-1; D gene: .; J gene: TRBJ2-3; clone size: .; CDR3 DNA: TGCGCCAGCAGCTTGGGATATGCGAGTGCGGGCACAGATACGCAGTATTTT; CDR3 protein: CASSLGYASAGTDTQYF
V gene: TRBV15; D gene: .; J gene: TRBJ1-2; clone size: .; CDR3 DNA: TGTGCCACCAGCAGAGATTACGGGGTTTATGGCTACACCTTC; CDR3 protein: CATSRDYGVYGYTF
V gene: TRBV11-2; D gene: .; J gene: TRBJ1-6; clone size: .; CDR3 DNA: TGTGCCAGCAGCCCCGTAGCTAGCTATTCACCCCTCCACTTT; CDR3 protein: CASSPVASYSPLHF
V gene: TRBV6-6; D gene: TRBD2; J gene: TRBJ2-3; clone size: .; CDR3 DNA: TGTGCCAGCACCACGGGACTAGGCACAGATACGCAGTATTTT; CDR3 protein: CASTTGLGTDTQYF
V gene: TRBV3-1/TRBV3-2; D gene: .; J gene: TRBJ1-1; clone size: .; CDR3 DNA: TGTGCCAGCAGCCAAGTAGGGGGCACTGAAGCTTTCTTT; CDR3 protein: CASSQVGGTEAFF
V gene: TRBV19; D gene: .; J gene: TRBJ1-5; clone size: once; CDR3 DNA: TGTGCCAGTAGTGGGACATTCAATCAGCCCCAGCATTTT; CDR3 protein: CASSGTFNQPQHF
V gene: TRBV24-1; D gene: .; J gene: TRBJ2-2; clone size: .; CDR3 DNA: TGTGCCACCAGTGATCCCAGGGACACGAACACCGGGGAGCTGTTTTTT; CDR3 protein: CATSDPRDTNTGELFF
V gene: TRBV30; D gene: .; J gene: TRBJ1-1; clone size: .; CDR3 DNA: TGTGCCTGGAGTCCCTCGGTGACACGGAACACTGAAGCTTTCTTT; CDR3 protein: CAWSPSVTRNTEAFF
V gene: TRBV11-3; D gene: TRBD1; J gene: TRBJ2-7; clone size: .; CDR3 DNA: TGTGCCAGCAGCTTGGGACAGGGGGAAAACGAGCAGTACTTC; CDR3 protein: CASSLGQGENEQYF
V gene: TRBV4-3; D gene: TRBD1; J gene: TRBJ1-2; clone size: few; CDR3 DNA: TGCGCCAGCAGCCCGTGGGGACAGGGGAACTATGGCTACACCTTC; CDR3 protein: CASSPWGQGNYGYTF
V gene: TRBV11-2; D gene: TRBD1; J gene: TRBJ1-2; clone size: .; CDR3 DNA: TGTGCCAGCAGCTCGACAGGGGGATACTATGGCTACACCTTC; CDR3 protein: CASSSTGGYYGYTF
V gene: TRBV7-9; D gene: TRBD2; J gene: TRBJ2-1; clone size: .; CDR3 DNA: TGTGCCAGCAGCCCCCAGACCGCTAGCGGAGAGCAGTTCTTC; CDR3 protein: CASSPQTASGEQFF
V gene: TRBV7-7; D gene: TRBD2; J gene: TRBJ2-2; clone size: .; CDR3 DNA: TGTGCCAGCAGCTCAGGACTAGCGGGAGTGTTCGGGGAGCTGTTTTTT; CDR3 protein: CASSSGLAGVFGELFF
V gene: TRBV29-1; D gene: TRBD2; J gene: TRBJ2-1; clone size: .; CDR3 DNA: TGCAGCGCTGGGCCAGCGGGAAGCAACAATGAGCAGTTCTTC; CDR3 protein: CSAGPAGSNNEQFF